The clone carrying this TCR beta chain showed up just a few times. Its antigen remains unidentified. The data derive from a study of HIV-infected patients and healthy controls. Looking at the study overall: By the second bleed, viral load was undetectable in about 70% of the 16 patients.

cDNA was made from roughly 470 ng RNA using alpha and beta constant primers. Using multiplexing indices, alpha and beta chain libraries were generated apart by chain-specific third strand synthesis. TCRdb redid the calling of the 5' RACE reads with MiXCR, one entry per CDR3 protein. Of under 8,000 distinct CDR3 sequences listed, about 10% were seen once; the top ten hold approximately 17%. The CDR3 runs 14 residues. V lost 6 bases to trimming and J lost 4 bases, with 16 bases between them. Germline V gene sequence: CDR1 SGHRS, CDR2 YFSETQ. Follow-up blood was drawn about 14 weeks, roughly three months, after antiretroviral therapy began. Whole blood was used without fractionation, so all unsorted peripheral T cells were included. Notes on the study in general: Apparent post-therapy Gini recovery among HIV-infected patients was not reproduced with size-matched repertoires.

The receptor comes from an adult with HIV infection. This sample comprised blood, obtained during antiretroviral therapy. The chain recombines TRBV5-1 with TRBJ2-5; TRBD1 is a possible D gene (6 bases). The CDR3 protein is CASTSTPGVETQYF. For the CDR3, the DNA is TGCGCCAGCACCTCAACACCAGGGGTAGAGACCCAGTACTTC.